This entry concerns a single T cell receptor (beta chain). The data derive from a study of OX40 agonist ivuxolimab in advanced cancers. The CDR3 length is 14 residues. Trimming took 7 bases from V and 6 from J, leaving 18 bases between them. In germline, CDR1 is MDHEN, CDR2 SYDVKM. Clones were sequenced by immunoSEQ multiplex PCR, and TCRdb holds only the in-frame ones, with some missing. The table has around 15,000 clones, less than 90% seen once. The source is an adult with an advanced solid tumor such as melanoma, head and neck, liver or kidney cancer. The chain employs TRBV28 and TRBJ1-2; D perhaps matches TRBD1 (5 bases). Sequences were derived from CD4+ or CD8+ T cells sorted from blood, sampled in a trial of the OX40 agonist ivuxolimab. This CDR3 reads CASTPARDLDGYTF. The CDR3 DNA follows: TGTGCCAGCACCCCAGCCAGGGATTTGGATGGCTACACCTTC.